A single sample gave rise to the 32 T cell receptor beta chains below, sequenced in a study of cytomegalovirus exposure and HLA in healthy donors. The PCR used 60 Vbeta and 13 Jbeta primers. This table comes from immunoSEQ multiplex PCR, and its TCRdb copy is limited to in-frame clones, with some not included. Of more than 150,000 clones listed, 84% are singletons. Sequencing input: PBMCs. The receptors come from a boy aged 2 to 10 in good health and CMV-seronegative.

CDR3 coding DNA: TGCGCCAGCAGCCTCAAACGACTAGCGGGACTGACTAGCACAGATACGCAGTATTTT. Translating it yields CASSLKRLAGLTSTDTQYF. This chain joins TRBV4-1 and TRBJ2-3; 11 nucleotides line up with TRBD2. Germline CDR1 and CDR2: MGHRA and YSYEKL. The length of the CDR3 is 19 residues. Trimming took 4 bases from V and 0 from J; bases not matched to a gene: 12.

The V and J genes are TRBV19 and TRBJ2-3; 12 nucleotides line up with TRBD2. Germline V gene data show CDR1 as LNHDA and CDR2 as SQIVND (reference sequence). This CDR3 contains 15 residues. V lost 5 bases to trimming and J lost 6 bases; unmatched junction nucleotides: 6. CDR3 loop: CASSSLAGGSDTQYF. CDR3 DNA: TGTGCCAGTAGTTCCCTAGCGGGAGGGAGTGATACGCAGTATTTT.

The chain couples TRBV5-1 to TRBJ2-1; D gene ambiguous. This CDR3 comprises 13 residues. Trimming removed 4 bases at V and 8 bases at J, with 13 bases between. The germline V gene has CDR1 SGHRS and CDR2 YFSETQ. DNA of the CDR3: TGCGCCAGCAGCCCGGCCACGACTGATGAGCAGTTCTTC. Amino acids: CASSPATTDEQFF.

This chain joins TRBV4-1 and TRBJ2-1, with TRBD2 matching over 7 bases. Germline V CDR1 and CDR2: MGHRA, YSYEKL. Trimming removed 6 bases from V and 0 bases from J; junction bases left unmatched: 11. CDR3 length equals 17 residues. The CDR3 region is CASSPVASGSSYNEQFF. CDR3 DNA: TGCGCCAGCAGTCCAGTGGCTAGCGGAAGCTCCTACAATGAGCAGTTCTTC.

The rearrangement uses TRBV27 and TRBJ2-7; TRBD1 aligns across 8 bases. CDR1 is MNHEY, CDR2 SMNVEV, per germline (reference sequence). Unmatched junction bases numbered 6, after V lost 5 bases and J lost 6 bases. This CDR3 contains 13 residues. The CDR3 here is CASSPGTGVEQYF. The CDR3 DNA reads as TGTGCCAGCAGTCCCGGGACAGGAGTCGAGCAGTACTTC.

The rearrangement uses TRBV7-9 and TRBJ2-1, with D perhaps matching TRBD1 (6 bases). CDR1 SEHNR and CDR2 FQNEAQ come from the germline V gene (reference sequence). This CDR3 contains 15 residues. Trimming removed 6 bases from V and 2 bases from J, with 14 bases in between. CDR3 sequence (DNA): TGTGCCAGCAGGGGGGCGGAGCGCCCCTACAATGAGCAGTTCTTC. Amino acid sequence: CASRGAERPYNEQFF.

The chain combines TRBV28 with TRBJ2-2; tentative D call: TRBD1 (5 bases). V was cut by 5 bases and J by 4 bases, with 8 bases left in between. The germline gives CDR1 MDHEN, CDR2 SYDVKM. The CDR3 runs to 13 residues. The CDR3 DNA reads TGTGCCAGCAGTCTCCAGGGCACCGGGGAGCTGTTTTTT. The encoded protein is CASSLQGTGELFF.

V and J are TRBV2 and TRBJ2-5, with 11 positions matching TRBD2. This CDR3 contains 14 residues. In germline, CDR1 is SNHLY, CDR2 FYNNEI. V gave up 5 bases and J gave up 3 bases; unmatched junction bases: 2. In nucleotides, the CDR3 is TGTGCCAGCAGTCCGACTAGCGGGGAAGAGACCCAGTACTTC. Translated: CASSPTSGEETQYF.

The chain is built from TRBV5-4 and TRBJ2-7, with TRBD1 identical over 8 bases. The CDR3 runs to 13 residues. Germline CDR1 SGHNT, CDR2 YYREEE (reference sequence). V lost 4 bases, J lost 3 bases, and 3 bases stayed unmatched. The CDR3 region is CASSTGTGYEQYF. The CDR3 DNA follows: TGTGCCAGCAGCACGGGGACAGGCTACGAGCAGTACTTC.

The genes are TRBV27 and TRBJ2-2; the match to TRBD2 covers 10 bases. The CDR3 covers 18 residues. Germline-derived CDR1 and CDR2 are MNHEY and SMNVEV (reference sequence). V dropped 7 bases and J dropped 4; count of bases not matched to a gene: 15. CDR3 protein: CASKKTPGLAGATGELFF. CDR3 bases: TGTGCCAGCAAAAAAACCCCTGGGCTAGCGGGAGCCACCGGGGAGCTGTTTTTT.

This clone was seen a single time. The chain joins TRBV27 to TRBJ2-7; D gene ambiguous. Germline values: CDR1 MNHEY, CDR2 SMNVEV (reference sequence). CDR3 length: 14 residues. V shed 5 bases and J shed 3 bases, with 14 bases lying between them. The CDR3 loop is CASSPYQDLYEQYF. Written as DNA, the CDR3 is TGTGCCAGCAGTCCCTACCAAGATCTCTACGAGCAGTACTTC.

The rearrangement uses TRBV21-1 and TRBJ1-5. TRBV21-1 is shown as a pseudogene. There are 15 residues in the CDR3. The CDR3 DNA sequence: TGTGCCAGCAGACCTCACTGTGATAGCAATCAGCCCCAGCATTTT. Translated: CASRPHCDSNQPQHF.

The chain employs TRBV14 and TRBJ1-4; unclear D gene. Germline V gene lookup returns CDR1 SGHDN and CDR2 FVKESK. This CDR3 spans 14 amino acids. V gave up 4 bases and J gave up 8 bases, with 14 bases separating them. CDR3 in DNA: TGTGCCAGCAGCCGAGACACTGAGGAAGAAAAACTGTTTTTT. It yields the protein CASSRDTEEEKLFF. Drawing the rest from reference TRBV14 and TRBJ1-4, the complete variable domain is EAGVTQFPSHSVIEKGQTVTLRCDPISGHDNLYWYRRVMGKEIKFLLHFVKESKQDESGMPNNRFLAERTGGTYSTLKVQPAELEDSGVYFCASSRDTEEEKLFFGSGTQLSVL.

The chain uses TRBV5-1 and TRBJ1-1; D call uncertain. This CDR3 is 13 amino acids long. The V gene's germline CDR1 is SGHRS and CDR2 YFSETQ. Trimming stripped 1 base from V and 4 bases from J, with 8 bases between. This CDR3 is CASSLLSGTEAFF. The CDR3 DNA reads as TGCGCCAGCAGCTTGCTATCGGGCACTGAAGCTTTCTTT. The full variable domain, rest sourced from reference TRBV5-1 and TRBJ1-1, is KAGVTQTPRYLIKTRGQQVTLSCSPISGHRSVSWYQQTPGQGLQFLFEYFSETQRNKGNFPGRFSGRQFSNSRSEMNVSTLELGDSALYLCASSLLSGTEAFFGQGTRLTVV.

CDR3 loop: CSVEEPSGSETQYF. The DNA for the CDR3 is TGCAGCGTTGAAGAACCTAGCGGGAGCGAGACCCAGTACTTC. The chain employs TRBV29-1 and TRBJ2-5, with 10 bases lining up with TRBD2. CDR3 length: 14 amino acids. J lost 5 bases, V lost 0 bases, and 3 bases had no gene match. The germline V gene has CDR1 SQVTM and CDR2 ANQGSEA.

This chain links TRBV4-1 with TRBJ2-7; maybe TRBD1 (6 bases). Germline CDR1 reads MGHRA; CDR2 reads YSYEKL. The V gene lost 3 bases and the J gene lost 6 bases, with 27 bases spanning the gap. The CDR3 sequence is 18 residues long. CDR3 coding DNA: TGCGCCAGCAGCCACCCCCCCAGCCTGACAGGAGCTAGGGGCGAGCAGTACTTC. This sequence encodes CASSHPPSLTGARGEQYF.

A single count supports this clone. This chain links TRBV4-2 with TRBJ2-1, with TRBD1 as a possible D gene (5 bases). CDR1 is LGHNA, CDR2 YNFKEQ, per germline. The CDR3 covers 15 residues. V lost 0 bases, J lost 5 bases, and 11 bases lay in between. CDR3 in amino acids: CASSQDTGSNNEQFF. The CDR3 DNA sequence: TGTGCCAGCAGCCAAGATACAGGTTCGAACAATGAGCAGTTCTTC.

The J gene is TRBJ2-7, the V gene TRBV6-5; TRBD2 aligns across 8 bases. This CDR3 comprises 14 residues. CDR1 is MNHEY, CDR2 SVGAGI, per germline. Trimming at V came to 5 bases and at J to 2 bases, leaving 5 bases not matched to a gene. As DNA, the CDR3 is TGTGCCAGCAGTCGCCCGGGACTAGCCTACGAGCAGTACTTC. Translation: CASSRPGLAYEQYF.

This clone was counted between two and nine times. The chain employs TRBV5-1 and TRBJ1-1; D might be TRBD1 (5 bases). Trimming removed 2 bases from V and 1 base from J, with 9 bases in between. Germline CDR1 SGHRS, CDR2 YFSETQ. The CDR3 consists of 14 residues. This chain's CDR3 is CASSLQASNTEAFF. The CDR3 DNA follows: TGCGCCAGCAGCTTACAGGCCTCGAACACTGAAGCTTTCTTT. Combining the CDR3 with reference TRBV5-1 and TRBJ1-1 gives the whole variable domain KAGVTQTPRYLIKTRGQQVTLSCSPISGHRSVSWYQQTPGQGLQFLFEYFSETQRNKGNFPGRFSGRQFSNSRSEMNVSTLELGDSALYLCASSLQASNTEAFFGQGTRLTVV.

CDR3 amino acids: CASSYSFGVSNEKLFF. As DNA, the CDR3 is TGTGCCAGCAGTTACTCCTTCGGGGTGTCTAATGAAAAACTGTTTTTT. The V call is TRBV6-5, the J call TRBJ1-4; D call uncertain. The V gene lost 0 bases and the J gene lost 3 bases, with 11 bases spanning the gap. Germline V gives CDR1 MNHEY, CDR2 SVGAGI. This CDR3 has 16 residues.

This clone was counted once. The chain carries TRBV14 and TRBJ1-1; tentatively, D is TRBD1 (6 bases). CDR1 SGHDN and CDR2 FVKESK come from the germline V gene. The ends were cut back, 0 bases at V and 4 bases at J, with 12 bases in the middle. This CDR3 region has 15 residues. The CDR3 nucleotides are TGTGCCAGCAGCCAAGATTGGGGGCTGGGCACTGAAGCTTTCTTT. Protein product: CASSQDWGLGTEAFF.

The chain's CDR3 is CASSQGDRYEQYF. In DNA, the CDR3 is TGTGCCAGCAGCCAGGGTGACAGGTACGAGCAGTACTTC. V usage is TRBV6-1 and J usage is TRBJ2-7; the D gene is possibly TRBD1 (6 bases). The CDR3 is 13 amino acids. The ends were cut back, 6 bases at V and 4 bases at J, with 13 bases in the middle. Looked up from germline, CDR1 is MNHNS and CDR2 is SASEGT.

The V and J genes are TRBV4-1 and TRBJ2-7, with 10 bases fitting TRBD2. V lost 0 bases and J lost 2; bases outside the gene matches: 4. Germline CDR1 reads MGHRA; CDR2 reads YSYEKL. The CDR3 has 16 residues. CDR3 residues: CASSQDLAGVPYEQYF. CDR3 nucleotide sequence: TGCGCCAGCAGCCAAGATCTAGCGGGAGTTCCCTACGAGCAGTACTTC.

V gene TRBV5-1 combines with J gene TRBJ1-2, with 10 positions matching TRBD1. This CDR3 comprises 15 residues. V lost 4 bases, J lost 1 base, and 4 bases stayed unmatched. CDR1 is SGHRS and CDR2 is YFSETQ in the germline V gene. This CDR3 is CASSKGQGFNYGYTF. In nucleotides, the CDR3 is TGCGCCAGCAGCAAGGGACAGGGGTTTAACTATGGCTACACCTTC. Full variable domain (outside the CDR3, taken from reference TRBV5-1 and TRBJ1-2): KAGVTQTPRYLIKTRGQQVTLSCSPISGHRSVSWYQQTPGQGLQFLFEYFSETQRNKGNFPGRFSGRQFSNSRSEMNVSTLELGDSALYLCASSKGQGFNYGYTFGSGTRLTVV.

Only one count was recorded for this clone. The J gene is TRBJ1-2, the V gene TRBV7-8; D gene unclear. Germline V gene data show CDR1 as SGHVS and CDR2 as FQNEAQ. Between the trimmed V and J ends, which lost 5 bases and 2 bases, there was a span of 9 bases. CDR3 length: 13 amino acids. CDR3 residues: CASSTRENYGYTF. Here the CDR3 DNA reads TGTGCCAGCAGCACCCGGGAGAACTATGGCTACACCTTC.

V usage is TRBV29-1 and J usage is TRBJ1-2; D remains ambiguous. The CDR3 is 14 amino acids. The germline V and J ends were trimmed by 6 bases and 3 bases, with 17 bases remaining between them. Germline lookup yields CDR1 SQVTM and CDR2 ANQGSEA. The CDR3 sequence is CSVLSWPGDYGYTF. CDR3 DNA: TGCAGCGTCCTCTCCTGGCCAGGCGACTATGGCTACACCTTC.

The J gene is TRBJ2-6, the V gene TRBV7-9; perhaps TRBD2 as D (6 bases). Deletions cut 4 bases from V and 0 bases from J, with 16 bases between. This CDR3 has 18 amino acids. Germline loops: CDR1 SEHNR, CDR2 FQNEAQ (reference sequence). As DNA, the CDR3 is TGTGCCAGCAGCTCGGGGGTTTCACCATTCTCTGGGGCCAACGTCCTGACTTTC. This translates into CASSSGVSPFSGANVLTF.

Here the CDR3 DNA reads TGTGCCAGCAGTGAAGGGGCGGGAGAAGGGGCAGATACGCAGTATTTT. It specifies CASSEGAGEGADTQYF. The chain links TRBV6-1 to TRBJ2-3; 7 nucleotides agree with TRBD2. Germline-derived CDR1 and CDR2 are MNHNS and SASEGT. The CDR3 is 16 amino acids. V shed 1 base and J 4 bases; nucleotides not matched to a gene: 8.

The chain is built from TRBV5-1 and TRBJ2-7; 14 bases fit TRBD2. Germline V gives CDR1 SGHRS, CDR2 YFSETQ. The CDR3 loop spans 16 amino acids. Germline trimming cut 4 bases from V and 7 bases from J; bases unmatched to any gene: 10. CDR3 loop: CASSPRPGLAGDEQYF. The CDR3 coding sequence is TGCGCCAGCAGCCCACGACCGGGACTAGCGGGAGATGAGCAGTACTTC.

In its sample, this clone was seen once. The chain's CDR3 is CASSASLQGSSYEQYF. The CDR3 DNA sequence: TGTGCCAGCAGTGCCTCTCTCCAGGGTAGCTCCTACGAGCAGTACTTC. The chain joins TRBV27 to TRBJ2-7; possible D gene TRBD1, 5 bases. V was shortened by 5 bases and J by 0 bases, with 17 bases between the two germline ends. The CDR3 length is 16 residues. CDR1 MNHEY and CDR2 SMNVEV come from the germline V gene (reference sequence).

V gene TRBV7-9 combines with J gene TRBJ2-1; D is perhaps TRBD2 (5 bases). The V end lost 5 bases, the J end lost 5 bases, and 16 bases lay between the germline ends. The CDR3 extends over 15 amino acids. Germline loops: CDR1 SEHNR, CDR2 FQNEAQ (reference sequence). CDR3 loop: CASSPSAGPDNEQFF. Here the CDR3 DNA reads TGTGCCAGCAGCCCTTCTGCGGGCCCGGACAATGAGCAGTTCTTC.

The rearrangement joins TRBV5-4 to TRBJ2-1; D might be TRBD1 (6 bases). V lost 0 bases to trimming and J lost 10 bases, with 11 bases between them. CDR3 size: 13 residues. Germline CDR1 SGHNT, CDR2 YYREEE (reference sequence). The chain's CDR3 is CASSLELGAEQFF. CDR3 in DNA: TGTGCCAGCAGCTTGGAATTGGGGGCAGAGCAGTTCTTC.